This T cell receptor beta chain was identified during a study of beta chain features in type 1 diabetes. Study observations and caveats: PCR might pick shorter templates more often, in the same way for patients and controls.

Expressed TCRB transcripts were sequenced because the entire RNA isolate underwent reverse transcription. The protocol was immunoSEQ multiplex PCR, while the TCRdb copy is restricted to in-frame clones and leaves out a portion. The sample yields some 270,000 clones, around 14% seen once. Germline V gene lookup returns CDR1 SGDLS and CDR2 YYNGEE. CDR3 length: 18 residues. J gave up 4 bases and V 4 bases, and 13 bases lay outside the gene matches. Researchers reported sorting CD4+ naive, central memory, regulatory and stem cell-like memory cells via CD45RO/CCR7/CD25/CD127/CD95/CD27. This clone was seen more than once but under ten times. Its antigen remains unknown.

Sequenced input: naive CD4+ T cells from blood. This sequence was found in a woman aged 40 to 50 in good health. J is TRBJ2-4 and V is TRBV9, with TRBD1 identical over 11 bases. CDR3 DNA: TGTGCCAGCAGCCGTTGGACAGGGGGCCTAGTCTCTAAAAACATTCAGTACTTC. Protein: CASSRWTGGLVSKNIQYF.